These 19 T cell receptor beta chains were all obtained from the same sample, sequenced in a study of blood T cell repertoires in COVID-19 (dated by TCRdb to 2020 to 2021). Receptors were amplified or captured by the immunoSEQ multiplex PCR assay. TCRdb holds this immuneACCESS table with in-frame rearrangements only. Some clones are missing; in checked studies, unresolved V genes explain under half, and the rest has no known cause. This sample has 65,000 to 70,000 clones in its table, and approximately 91% of those were observed once. The ten largest clones take up less than 15% of the sample. Sequenced input: peripheral blood. These receptors all stem from a human donor with active COVID-19. The donor label of this sample is uncertain.

The rearrangement links TRBV6-5 to TRBJ2-3; D possibly corresponds to TRBD1 (6 bases). This CDR3 spans 14 amino acids. V was trimmed by 6 bases and J by 0 bases, leaving 10 bases between them. Germline values: CDR1 MNHEY, CDR2 SVGAGI. The chain's CDR3 is CASRDSSSTDTQYF. CDR3 in DNA: TGTGCCAGCAGGGACAGTTCTAGCACAGATACGCAGTATTTT.

This clone was detected once. This chain joins TRBV19 and TRBJ2-6, with unresolved D. This CDR3 has 13 residues. CDR1 and CDR2 from the germline V gene are LNHDA and SQIVND (reference sequence). Trimming took 7 bases from V and 1 from J, leaving 5 bases between them. CDR3 sequence reads: CASIESGANVLTF. CDR3 DNA: TGTGCCAGTATAGAGTCTGGGGCCAACGTCCTGACTTTC.

The chain combines TRBV19 with TRBJ2-7; 7 nucleotides line up with TRBD1. There are 15 residues in the CDR3. Per the germline V gene, CDR1 is LNHDA and CDR2 is SQIVND (reference sequence). V trimming: 5 bases; J trimming: 2 bases; junction bases outside the gene matches: 9. CDR3 bases: TGTGCCAGTAGTTTCTCGGGAAGGGGGCCCTACGAGCAGTACTTC. Translating it yields CASSFSGRGPYEQYF.

The chain is built from TRBV5-4 and TRBJ1-1; TRBD1 agrees at 10 bases. The germline CDR1 and CDR2 sequences are SGHNT and YYREEE (reference sequence). This CDR3 has 12 amino acids. Losses at the gene ends were 5 bases for V and 8 bases for J; bases not matched to a gene: 3. CDR3 DNA: TGTGCCAGCAGGCCGGACAGGGGGGAAGCTTTCTTT. This sequence encodes CASRPDRGEAFF.

The chain recombines TRBV9 with TRBJ2-1, with 8 bases aligning to TRBD2. Germline CDR1 SGDLS, CDR2 YYNGEE. V was pared by 0 bases and J by 10 bases, with 12 bases of the junction left unmatched. The CDR3 has 16 amino acids. The CDR3 DNA follows: TGTGCCAGCAGCGTAGTTAGTCTAGCGGGCCCCTACGAGCAGTTCTTC. Translating gives CASSVVSLAGPYEQFF.

This rearrangement joins TRBV7-4 to TRBJ2-7; perhaps TRBD2 as D (5 bases). The V gene lost 5 bases and the J gene lost 1 base, with 18 bases spanning the gap. Germline V gene lookup returns CDR1 SGHVT and CDR2 SQSDAQ. The CDR3 consists of 16 residues. CDR3 amino acids: CASSKDGEKPSYEQYF. The CDR3 bases are TGTGCCAGCAGCAAGGACGGGGAAAAACCTTCCTACGAGCAGTACTTC.

This clone was observed once. V and J are TRBV18 and TRBJ2-3, with 9 bases aligning to TRBD2. The CDR3 extends over 15 amino acids. The germline gives CDR1 KGHSH, CDR2 LQKENI. After removal of 3 bases from V and 1 base from J, the junction contained 2 bases not matched to a gene. CDR3 region: CASSPTSGGTDTQYF. In DNA, the CDR3 is TGTGCCAGCTCACCGACTAGCGGCGGCACAGATACGCAGTATTTT.

The chain joins TRBV11-2 to TRBJ2-3; D possibly corresponds to TRBD2 (6 bases). The CDR3 spans 15 residues. Germline V gene data show CDR1 as SGHAT and CDR2 as FQNNGV. The V end was cut by 1 base, the J end by 5 bases, with 13 bases between. The CDR3 loop reads CASSLGGGAGDTQYF. DNA of the CDR3: TGTGCCAGCAGCTTAGGTGGGGGAGCGGGAGATACGCAGTATTTT.

This chain's CDR3 is CASSDSGAKNIQYF. The CDR3 DNA reads TGTGCCAGCAGCGACAGTGGGGCCAAAAACATTCAGTACTTC. This chain links TRBV2 with TRBJ2-4; maybe TRBD1 (5 bases). V shed 6 bases and J shed 1 base, with 10 bases lying between them. This CDR3 has 14 amino acids. CDR1 is SNHLY, CDR2 FYNNEI, per germline.

V gene TRBV7-2 combines with J gene TRBJ2-7; D perhaps matches TRBD2 (6 bases). The germline V and J ends were trimmed by 6 bases and 6 bases, with 18 bases remaining between them. The CDR3 consists of 14 residues. Germline V gene sequence: CDR1 SGHTA, CDR2 FQGNSA. CDR3 residues: CASRLAGGPGEQYF. The CDR3 DNA sequence: TGTGCCAGCAGACTAGCTGGAGGGCCGGGCGAGCAGTACTTC.

CDR3 DNA sequence: TGTGCCAGCAGCGGACTAGCGGGCTCGAACACCGGGGAGCTGTTTTTT. Its translation is CASSGLAGSNTGELFF. The V and J genes are TRBV5-4 and TRBJ2-2; 11 positions match TRBD2. Germline CDR1 is SGHNT and CDR2 is YYREEE (reference sequence). Trimming took 4 bases from V and 0 from J; bases not matched to a gene: 2. CDR3 size: 16 residues.

The genes are TRBV10-1 and TRBJ1-1; D call uncertain. V was clipped by 4 bases and J by 1 base, with 7 bases between them. The CDR3 length is 13 residues. The germline gives CDR1 WNHNN, CDR2 SYGVQD (reference sequence). CDR3 amino acids: CASSGHWNTEAFF. The CDR3 DNA reads TGCGCCAGCAGTGGACACTGGAACACTGAAGCTTTCTTT.

This clone has only a few counts. The V call is TRBV28, the J call TRBJ1-6; TRBD1 matches at 10 bases. The germline CDR1 and CDR2 sequences are MDHEN and SYDVKM. The junction had 4 bases not matched to a gene; V was cut back by 6 bases and J by 8 bases. The CDR3 contains 14 residues. The CDR3 loop is CASRTGQGDSPLHF. The CDR3, as DNA: TGTGCCAGCAGAACCGGACAGGGGGATTCACCCCTCCACTTT.

The chain recombines TRBV11-2 with TRBJ1-1, with D possibly matching TRBD1 (5 bases). V was cut by 5 bases and J by 3 bases, with 16 bases left in between. The germline V gene encodes CDR1 SGHAT and CDR2 FQNNGV. The CDR3 consists of 15 residues. CDR3 region: CASSREGFEYTEAFF. CDR3 bases: TGTGCCAGCAGCCGGGAGGGGTTTGAATACACTGAAGCTTTCTTT.

Comment on this clone: Other DNA sequences from this sample encode an identical CDR3 as well. The chain recombines TRBV5-4 with TRBJ2-1, with 9 nucleotides matching TRBD2. Trimming removed 4 bases from V and 2 bases from J; junction bases left unmatched: 10. Germline V gene sequence: CDR1 SGHNT, CDR2 YYREEE (reference sequence). The CDR3 has 17 amino acids. The CDR3: CASSPPGGRVPYNEQFF. The DNA for the CDR3 is TGTGCCAGCAGCCCCCCTGGCGGGAGGGTCCCCTACAATGAGCAGTTCTTC. The whole variable domain, remainder taken from reference TRBV5-4 and TRBJ2-1, is ETGVTQSPTHLIKTRGQQVTLRCSSQSGHNTVSWYQQALGQGPQFIFQYYREEENGRGNFPPRFSGLQFPNYSSELNVNALELDDSALYLCASSPPGGRVPYNEQFFGPGTRLTVL.

This chain connects TRBV7-2 to TRBJ2-4; a weak D match, TRBD2 (5 bases). The CDR3 totals 17 residues. Germline lookup yields CDR1 SGHTA and CDR2 FQGNSA. Trimming took off 2 bases at V and 1 base at J, with 15 bases between the two ends. The CDR3 here is CASSLRDPGIAKNIQYF. CDR3 DNA sequence: TGTGCCAGCAGCTTACGTGACCCCGGGATCGCCAAAAACATTCAGTACTTC.

The chain links TRBV18 to TRBJ1-4; maybe TRBD1 (5 bases). Germline V CDR1 and CDR2: KGHSH, LQKENI. The CDR3 runs to 16 residues. The V and J ends lost 6 bases and 8 bases respectively, with 22 bases between them. Here the CDR3 reads CASSANDGLKGEKLFF. The CDR3 DNA reads TGTGCCAGCTCTGCGAATGACGGTTTAAAGGGGGAAAAACTGTTTTTT. Variable domain in full (rest from reference TRBV18 and TRBJ1-4): NAGVMQNPRHLVRRRGQEARLRCSPMKGHSHVYWYRQLPEEGLKFMVYLQKENIIDESGMPKERFSAEFPKEGPSILRIQQVVRGDSAAYFCASSANDGLKGEKLFFGSGTQLSVL.

The chain combines TRBV9 with TRBJ1-2; 8 bases map to TRBD1. V was pared by 3 bases and J by 3 bases, with 7 bases of the junction left unmatched. CDR1 and CDR2 from the germline V gene are SGDLS and YYNGEE. The CDR3 contains 15 residues. This CDR3 reads CASSAEQGGDYGYTF. The CDR3 DNA reads TGTGCCAGCAGCGCAGAACAGGGGGGAGACTATGGCTACACCTTC.

CDR3 amino acids: CASSLAAGGSYNEQFF. CDR3 coding DNA: TGCGCCAGCAGCTTGGCCGCAGGGGGCTCGTACAATGAGCAGTTCTTC. The chain links TRBV5-1 to TRBJ2-1; 8 bases align to TRBD1. This CDR3 spans 16 amino acids. V was clipped by 0 bases and J by 4 bases; unmatched bases: 6. Germline V gene data show CDR1 as SGHRS and CDR2 as YFSETQ.